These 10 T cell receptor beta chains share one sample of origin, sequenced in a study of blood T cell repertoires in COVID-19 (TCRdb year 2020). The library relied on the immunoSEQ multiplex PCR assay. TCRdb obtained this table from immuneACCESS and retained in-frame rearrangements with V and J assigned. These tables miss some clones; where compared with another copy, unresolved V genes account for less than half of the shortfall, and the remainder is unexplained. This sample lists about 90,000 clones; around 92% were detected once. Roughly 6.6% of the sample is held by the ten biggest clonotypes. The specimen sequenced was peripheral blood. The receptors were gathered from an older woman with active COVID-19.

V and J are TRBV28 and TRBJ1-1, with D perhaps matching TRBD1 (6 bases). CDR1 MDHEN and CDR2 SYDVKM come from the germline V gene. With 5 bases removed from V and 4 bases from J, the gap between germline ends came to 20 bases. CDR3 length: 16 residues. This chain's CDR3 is CASSDPSGGLSTEAFF. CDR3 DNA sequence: TGTGCCAGCAGTGACCCGAGCGGGGGGCTTAGCACTGAAGCTTTCTTT. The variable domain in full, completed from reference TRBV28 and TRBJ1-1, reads DVKVTQSSRYLVKRTGEKVFLECVQDMDHENMFWYRQDPGLGLRLIYFSYDVKMKEKGDIPEGYSVSREKKERFSLILESASTNQTSMYLCASSDPSGGLSTEAFFGQGTRLTVV.

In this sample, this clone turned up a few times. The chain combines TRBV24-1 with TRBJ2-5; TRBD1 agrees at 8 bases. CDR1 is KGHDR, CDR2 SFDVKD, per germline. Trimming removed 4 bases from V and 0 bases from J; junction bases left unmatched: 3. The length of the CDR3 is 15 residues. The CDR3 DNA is TGTGCCACCAGTGAGGCAGGGGGCTACCAAGAGACCCAGTACTTC. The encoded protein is CATSEAGGYQETQYF.

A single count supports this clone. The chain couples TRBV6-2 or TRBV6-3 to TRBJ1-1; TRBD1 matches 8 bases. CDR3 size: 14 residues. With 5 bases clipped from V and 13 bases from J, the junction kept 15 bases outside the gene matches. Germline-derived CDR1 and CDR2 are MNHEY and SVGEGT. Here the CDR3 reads CASSLRTGSPSFFF. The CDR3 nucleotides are TGTGCCAGCAGTCTAAGGACAGGGTCCCCGTCATTTTTCTTT.

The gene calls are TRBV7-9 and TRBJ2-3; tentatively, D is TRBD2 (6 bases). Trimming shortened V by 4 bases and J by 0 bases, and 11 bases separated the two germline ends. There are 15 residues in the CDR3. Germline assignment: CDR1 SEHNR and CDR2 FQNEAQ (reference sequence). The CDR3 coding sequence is TGTGCCAGCAGCTGGGGAGGCGTTAGCACAGATACGCAGTATTTT. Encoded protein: CASSWGGVSTDTQYF.

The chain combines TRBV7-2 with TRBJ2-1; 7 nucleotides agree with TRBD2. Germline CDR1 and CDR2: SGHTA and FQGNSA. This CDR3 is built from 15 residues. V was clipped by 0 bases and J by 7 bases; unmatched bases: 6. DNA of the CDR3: TGTGCCAGCAGCTTAGCTGGGGGAGGGGAAAATGAGCAGTTCTTC. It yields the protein CASSLAGGGENEQFF.

CDR3 DNA sequence: TGTGCCAGCAGTCCCGACTGGAACACCGGGGAGCTGTTTTTT. The encoded protein is CASSPDWNTGELFF. The chain uses TRBV28 and TRBJ2-2, with D unclear. The V and J ends lost 5 bases and 1 base respectively, with 8 bases between them. The germline gives CDR1 MDHEN, CDR2 SYDVKM. The CDR3 spans 14 residues.

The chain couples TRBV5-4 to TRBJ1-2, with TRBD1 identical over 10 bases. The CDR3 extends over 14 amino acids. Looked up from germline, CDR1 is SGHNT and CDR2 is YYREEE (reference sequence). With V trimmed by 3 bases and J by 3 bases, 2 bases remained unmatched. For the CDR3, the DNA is TGTGCCAGCAGCTGGGACAGGGGTGACTATGGCTACACCTTC. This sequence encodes CASSWDRGDYGYTF.

This CDR3 reads CASSPTSGVLYEQYF. The DNA for the CDR3 is TGTGCCAGCAGTCCGACTAGCGGGGTTCTCTACGAGCAGTACTTC. The chain recombines TRBV5-6 with TRBJ2-7; 11 bases agree with TRBD2. The CDR3 sequence is 15 residues long. The germline V gene has CDR1 SGHDT and CDR2 YYEEEE. J lost 3 bases, V lost 5 bases, and 7 bases had no gene match. The whole variable domain, remainder taken from reference TRBV5-6 and TRBJ2-7, is DAGVTQSPTHLIKTRGQQVTLRCSPKSGHDTVSWYQQALGQGPQFIFQYYEEEERQRGNFPDRFSGHQFPNYSSELNVNALLLGDSALYLCASSPTSGVLYEQYFGPGTRLTVT.

The CDR3 spells CASSVTGRTGELFF. The CDR3 DNA reads as TGTGCCAGCAGCGTTACAGGGAGAACCGGGGAGCTGTTTTTT. The chain uses TRBV9 and TRBJ2-2; D is perhaps TRBD1 (6 bases). The germline CDR1 and CDR2 sequences are SGDLS and YYNGEE. The CDR3 length is 14 residues. V was cut by 2 bases and J by 5 bases, with 10 bases left in between.

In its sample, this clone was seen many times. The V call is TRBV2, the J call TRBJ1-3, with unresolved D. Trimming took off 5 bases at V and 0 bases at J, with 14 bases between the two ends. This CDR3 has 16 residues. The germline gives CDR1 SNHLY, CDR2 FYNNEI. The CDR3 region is CASSSTGGPSGNTIYF. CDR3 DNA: TGTGCCAGCAGTAGCACCGGAGGGCCCTCTGGAAACACCATATATTTT.